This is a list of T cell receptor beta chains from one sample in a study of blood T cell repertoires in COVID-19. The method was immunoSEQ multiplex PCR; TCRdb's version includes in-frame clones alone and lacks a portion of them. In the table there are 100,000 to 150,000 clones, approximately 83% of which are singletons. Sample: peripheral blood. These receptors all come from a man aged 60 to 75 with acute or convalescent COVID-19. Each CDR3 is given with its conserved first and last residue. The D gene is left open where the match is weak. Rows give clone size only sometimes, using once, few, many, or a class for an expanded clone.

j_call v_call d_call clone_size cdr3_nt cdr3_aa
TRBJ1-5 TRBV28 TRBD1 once TGTGCCAGCAGTTTCGGAGTTCGGGACAGGGGGCCACTTAGGAATCAGCCCCAGCATTTT CASSFGVRDRGPLRNQPQHF
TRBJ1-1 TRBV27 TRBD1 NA TGTGCCAGCAGCGCAGGGGGTGGGAACACTGAAGCTTTCTTT CASSAGGGNTEAFF
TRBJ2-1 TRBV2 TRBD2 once TGTGCCAGCTTCTCTAGCGGCTCCTACAATGAGCAGTTCTTC CASFSSGSYNEQFF
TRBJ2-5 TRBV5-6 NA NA TGTGCCAGCAGCTTGGGTATAGGGGTGGGGGAGACCCAGTACTTC CASSLGIGVGETQYF
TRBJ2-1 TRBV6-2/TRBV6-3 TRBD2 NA TGTGCCAGCAGTTTCCTGGGAGGGACTCTCGATGAGCAGTTCTTC CASSFLGGTLDEQFF
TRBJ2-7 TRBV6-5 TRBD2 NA TGTGCCAGCAGACTTCGACTAGCCGGCGAGCAGTACTTC CASRLRLAGEQYF
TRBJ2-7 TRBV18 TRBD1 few TGTGCCAGCTCACCTCAGACAGGGTTCTCCTACGAGCAGTACTTC CASSPQTGFSYEQYF
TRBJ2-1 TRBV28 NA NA TGTGCCAGCTGTCTCGCGGCTCTCCGGGGTGAGCAGTTCTTC CASCLAALRGEQFF
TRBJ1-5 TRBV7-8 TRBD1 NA TGTGCCAGCAGCTTATGGACAGGGGTCAATCAGCCCCAGCATTTT CASSLWTGVNQPQHF
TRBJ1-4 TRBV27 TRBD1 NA TGTGCCACCTCGGGACAGGGGAATGAAAAACTGTTTTTT CATSGQGNEKLFF
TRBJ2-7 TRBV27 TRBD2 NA TGTGCCAGCAGTTCCTCACTAGCGGGAGCGGGAGAGCAGTACTTC CASSSSLAGAGEQYF
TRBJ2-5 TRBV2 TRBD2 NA TGTGCCAGCAGTGGGCTAGCGGGAGGGCGGGGTAGAGAGACCCAGTACTTC CASSGLAGGRGRETQYF
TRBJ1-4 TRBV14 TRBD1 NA TGTGCCAGCAGCCAGACAGGGGGTTACAATGAAAAACTGTTTTTT CASSQTGGYNEKLFF
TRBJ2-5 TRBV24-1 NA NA TGTGCCACCAGTGATTTGGGGTCAGGGCCCTACCAAGAGACCCAGTACTTC CATSDLGSGPYQETQYF
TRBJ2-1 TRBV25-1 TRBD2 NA TGTGCCAGCAGTGAGGGTAGCGGGAATGAGCAGTTCTTC CASSEGSGNEQFF
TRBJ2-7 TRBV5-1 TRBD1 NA TGCGCCAGCAGCCCCACGGACAGGGGGCACCTCTACGAGCAGTACTTC CASSPTDRGHLYEQYF
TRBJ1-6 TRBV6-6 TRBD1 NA TGTGCCAGCGCCAGGGGGTATAATTCACCCCTCCACTTT CASARGYNSPLHF
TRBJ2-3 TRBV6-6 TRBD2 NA TGTGCCAGCATCAGAGCGGGAGGAGATACGCAGTATTTT CASIRAGGDTQYF
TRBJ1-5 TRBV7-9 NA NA TGTGCCAGCAGCGTCGGGTCCGCGGACAGCTTTGATCAGCCCCAGCATTTT CASSVGSADSFDQPQHF
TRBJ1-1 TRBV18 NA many TGTGCCAGCTCACCGACAGGAAACACTGAAGCTTTCTTT CASSPTGNTEAFF
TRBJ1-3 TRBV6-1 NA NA TGTGCCAGCAGTGAAAGACAGGCCGGAAACACCATATATTTT CASSERQAGNTIYF
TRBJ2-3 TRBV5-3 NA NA TGTGCCAGATATCGCAGGGCAGGTTTTAGCACAGATACGCAGTATTTT CARYRRAGFSTDTQYF
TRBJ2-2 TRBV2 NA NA TGTGCCAGCAGTGAATGGAGCGCCGGGGAGCTGTTTTTT CASSEWSAGELFF
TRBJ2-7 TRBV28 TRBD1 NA TGTGCCAGCCGGGGACAGGGAGGCTACGAGCAGTACTTC CASRGQGGYEQYF
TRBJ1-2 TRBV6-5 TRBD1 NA TGTGCCAGCAGTTTGATCAGGGGGACTAACTATGGCTACACCTTC CASSLIRGTNYGYTF
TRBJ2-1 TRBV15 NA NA TGTGCCACCAGCAGACCATACAATGAGCAGTTCTTC CATSRPYNEQFF
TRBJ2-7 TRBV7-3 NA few TGTGCCAGCAGCTTCTGGGGGGGCCACGAGCAGTACTTC CASSFWGGHEQYF
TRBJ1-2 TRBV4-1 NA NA TGCGCCAGCAGCCAAGCGGTGGTGAGCGGCTACACCTTC CASSQAVVSGYTF
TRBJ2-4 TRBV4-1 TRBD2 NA TGCGCCAGCGGACTATTAGCGGGAGCCAAAAACATTCAGTACTTC CASGLLAGAKNIQYF
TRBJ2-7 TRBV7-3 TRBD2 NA TGTGCCAGCAGCTTAGCGGGAGGGAACGAGCAGTACTTC CASSLAGGNEQYF
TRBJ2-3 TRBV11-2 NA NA TGTGCCAGCAGCTCCCTGGCCCGCGGGGGCACAGATACGCAGTATTTT CASSSLARGGTDTQYF
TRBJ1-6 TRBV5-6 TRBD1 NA TGTGCCAGCAGCTTGGTCGGACAGGGGAATTCACCCCTCCACTTT CASSLVGQGNSPLHF
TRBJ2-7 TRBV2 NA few TGTGCCAGCAGTTCGGTGGGGGCCGGGGGGAACGAGCAGTACTTC CASSSVGAGGNEQYF
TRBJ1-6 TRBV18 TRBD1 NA TGTGCCAGCTCACCGGGGACAGCCAATAATTCACCCCTCCACTTT CASSPGTANNSPLHF
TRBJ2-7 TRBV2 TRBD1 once TGTGCCAGTCCGAGGACAGGGAACTCCTACGAGCAGTACTTC CASPRTGNSYEQYF
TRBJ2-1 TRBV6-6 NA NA TGTGCCAGCAGTTACCAAGGGGGGGGGATGAATGAGCAGTTCTTC CASSYQGGGMNEQFF
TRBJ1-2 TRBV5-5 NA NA TGTGCCAGCAGCTACACAGCTAACTATGGCTACACCTTC CASSYTANYGYTF
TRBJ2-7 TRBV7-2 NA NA TGTGCCAGCAGCCAATCCTCTTCGGGGGTACCCTCCTACGAGCAGTACTTC CASSQSSSGVPSYEQYF
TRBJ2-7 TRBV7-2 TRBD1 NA TGTGCCAGCAGCTTAGGTTCCGGGACAGGGGTGGGCGAGCAGTACTTC CASSLGSGTGVGEQYF
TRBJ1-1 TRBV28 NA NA TGTGCCAGCAGTTTTGGCGGCAATCTGAACACTGAAGCTTTCTTT CASSFGGNLNTEAFF
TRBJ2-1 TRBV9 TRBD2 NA TGTGCCAGCAGCGTAATAGCGGGGGACAATGAGCAGTTCTTC CASSVIAGDNEQFF
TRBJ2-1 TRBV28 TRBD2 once TGTGCCAGCAGGCCCGGGGGGGCCAGGAATGAGCAGTTCTTC CASRPGGARNEQFF
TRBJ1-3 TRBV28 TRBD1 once TGTGCCAGCTCGGCGCGACAGGGGGCGAGGGGAAACACCATATATTTT CASSARQGARGNTIYF
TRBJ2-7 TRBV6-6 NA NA TGTGCCAGCAGGAAGACAGGTCCCGAGCAGTACTTC CASRKTGPEQYF
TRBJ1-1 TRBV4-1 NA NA TGCGCCAGCAGCCAAGATCATGGGGGGAGGGGCACTGAAGCTTTCTTT CASSQDHGGRGTEAFF
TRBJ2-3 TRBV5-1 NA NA TGCGCCAGCAGCTTGGTCGCGATTGGTGGCACAGATACGCAGTATTTT CASSLVAIGGTDTQYF
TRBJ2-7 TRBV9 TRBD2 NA TGTGCCAGCAGCCTAGGACTAGCGGGATCCCACGAGCAGTACTTC CASSLGLAGSHEQYF
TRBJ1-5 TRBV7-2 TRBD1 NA TGTGCCAGCAGCCCGCGGGACAGACTGAGCAATCAGCCCCAGCATTTT CASSPRDRLSNQPQHF
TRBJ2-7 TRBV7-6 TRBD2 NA TGTGCCAGCAGCTTTAGCGGGGCTACCTACGAGCAGTACTTC CASSFSGATYEQYF